The TCR beta chain described here comes from a study of blood T cell repertoires in COVID-19. On the study more broadly: Italy, Spain and the United States were the sources of the convalescent and acute COVID-19 samples. From T cells, B-cell-depleted T cells, or PBMCs came the material, which was cDNA or gDNA.

Between the trimmed V and J ends, which lost 6 bases and 4 bases, there was a span of 18 bases. There are 15 residues in the CDR3. From germline, CDR1 is LNHDA and CDR2 SQIVND (reference sequence). Original handling: Amplified reference gene primers provided the basis for estimating nucleated cell counts. This table comes from immunoSEQ multiplex PCR, and its TCRdb copy is limited to in-frame clones, with some not included. The V and J calls and clone size were taken over from that table, and D and trimming were inferred from the DNA. There are about 76,000 clones in the sample; around 91% occur only once, and under 1.1% lies in the top ten.

Input material: peripheral blood. This chain uses TRBV19 with TRBJ1-1, with D tentatively TRBD1 (5 bases). This TCR was sampled from a woman aged 45 to 65 in a cohort sampled during active COVID-19. The CDR3 DNA reads TGTGCCAGTAGCGAACTGGCCGGGGGGAGCACTGAAGCTTTCTTT. It encodes CASSELAGGSTEAFF. The complete variable domain, with remaining parts taken from reference TRBV19 and TRBJ1-1, reads DGGITQSPKYLFRKEGQNVTLSCEQNLNHDAMYWYRQDPGQGLRLIYYSQIVNDFQKGDIAEGYSVSREKKESFPLTVTSAQKNPTAFYLCASSELAGGSTEAFFGQGTRLTVV.